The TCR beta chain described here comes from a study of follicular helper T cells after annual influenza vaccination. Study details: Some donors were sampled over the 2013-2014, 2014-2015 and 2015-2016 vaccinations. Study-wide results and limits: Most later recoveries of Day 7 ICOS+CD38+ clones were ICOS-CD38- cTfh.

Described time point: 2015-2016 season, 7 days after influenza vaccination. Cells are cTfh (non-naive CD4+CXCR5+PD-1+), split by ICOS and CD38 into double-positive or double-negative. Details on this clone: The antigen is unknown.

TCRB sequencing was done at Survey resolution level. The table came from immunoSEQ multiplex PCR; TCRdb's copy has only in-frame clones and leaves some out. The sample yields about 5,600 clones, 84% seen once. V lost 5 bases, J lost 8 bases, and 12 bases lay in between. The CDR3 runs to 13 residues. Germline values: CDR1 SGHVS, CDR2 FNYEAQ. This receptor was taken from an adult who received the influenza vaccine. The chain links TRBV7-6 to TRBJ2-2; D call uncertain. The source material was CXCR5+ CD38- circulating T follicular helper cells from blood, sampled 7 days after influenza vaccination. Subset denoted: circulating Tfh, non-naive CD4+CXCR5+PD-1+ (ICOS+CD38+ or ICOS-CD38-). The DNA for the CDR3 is TGTGCCAGCAGCCCCAACCCGGCAGGGGAGCTGTTTTTT. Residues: CASSPNPAGELFF.